The clone carrying this TCR beta chain occurred a few times. The antigen is undetermined. This sample is drawn from a study of cytomegalovirus exposure and HLA in healthy donors. Study-level findings and limits: Further analysis, carried out later, found HLA-associated TCR beta chains more clonally expanded than equally common other chains. It was assumed in the presence/absence analyses that sequencing depth was roughly uniform across donors. A highly shared variant cluster was judged a likely technical artifact.

PCR was performed using 60 Vbeta and 13 Jbeta primers. In the original analysis: The count from a later analysis was 70 million to 85 million unique TCR beta chains, around 10 million of them shared. TCRdb's copy holds only in-frame clones and misses some; the assay was immunoSEQ multiplex PCR. The V and J calls and the clone size are those of that table, but D and trimming were determined from the DNA. The sample comprises fewer than 100,000 clones, less than 70% of which are singletons, and approximately 1.1% rests with the top ten. V was pared by 4 bases and J by 0 bases, with 28 bases between. Germline V CDR1 and CDR2: GTSNPN, SVGIG (reference sequence). The CDR3 covers 19 residues.

Material: PBMCs. The clonotype originates from a female donor in good health and CMV-seronegative. The chain joins TRBV30 to TRBJ2-7; D possibly corresponds to TRBD2 (7 bases). CDR3 bases: TGTGCCTGGACTGTAACGGGGGGATACTTCGGGACACCCTCCTACGAGCAGTACTTC. It yields the protein CAWTVTGGYFGTPSYEQYF.